Only one count was recorded for the clone carrying this T cell receptor (beta chain). This entry comes from a study of glioma-infiltrating T cells after dendritic cell vaccination. Study background: Glioblastoma patients came from Phase I and II dendritic cell vaccination trials. Dendritic cells derived from monocytes and pulsed with autologous tumor lysate formed the vaccine.

Stated time point: after dendritic cell vaccination, including at tumor progression/relapse. Input was around 1.9 ug genomic DNA, or all available if less. The primer mix had 60 V beta and 13 J beta primers. Only in-frame clones appear in the TCRdb table, and some are missing; sequencing was by immunoSEQ multiplex PCR. The sample comprises just under 100,000 clones, approximately 80% of which are singletons, and about 5.7% rests with the top ten. The CDR3 consists of 15 residues. Trimming removed 5 bases from V and 5 bases from J, with 17 bases in between. CDR1 SGHRS and CDR2 YFSETQ come from the germline V gene.

The starting material was blood, obtained after dendritic cell vaccination. The chain is built from TRBV5-1 and TRBJ2-1, with D possibly TRBD1 on 6 matching bases. The sequence derives from a human donor with glioblastoma. The DNA for the CDR3 is TGCGCCAGCAGATCCTTGACAGGCGCCGACAATGAGCAGTTCTTC. Its translation: CASRSLTGADNEQFF.